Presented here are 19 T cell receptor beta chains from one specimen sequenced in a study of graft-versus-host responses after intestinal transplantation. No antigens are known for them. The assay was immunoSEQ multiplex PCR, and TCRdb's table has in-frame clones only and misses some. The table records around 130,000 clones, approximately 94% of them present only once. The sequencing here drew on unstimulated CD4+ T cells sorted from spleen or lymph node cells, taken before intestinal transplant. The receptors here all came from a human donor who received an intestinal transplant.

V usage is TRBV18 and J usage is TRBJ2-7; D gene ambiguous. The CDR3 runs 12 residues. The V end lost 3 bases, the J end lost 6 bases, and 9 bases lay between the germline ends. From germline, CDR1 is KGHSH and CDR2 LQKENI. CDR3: CASSPSNFEQYF. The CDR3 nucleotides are TGTGCCAGCTCACCTAGTAATTTCGAGCAGTACTTC.

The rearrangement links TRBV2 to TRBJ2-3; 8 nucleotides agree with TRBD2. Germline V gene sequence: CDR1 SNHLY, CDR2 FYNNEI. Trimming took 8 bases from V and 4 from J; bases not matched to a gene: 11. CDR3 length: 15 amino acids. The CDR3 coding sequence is TGTGCCAGCCTCTCGGAGCGGGGGAGTTCAGATACGCAGTATTTT. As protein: CASLSERGSSDTQYF.

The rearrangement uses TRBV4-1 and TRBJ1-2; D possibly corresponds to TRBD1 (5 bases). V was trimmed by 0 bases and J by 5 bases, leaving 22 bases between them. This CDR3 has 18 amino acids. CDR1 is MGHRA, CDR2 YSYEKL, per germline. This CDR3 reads CASSQEGPGYGRAYGYTF. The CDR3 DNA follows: TGCGCCAGCAGCCAAGAGGGGCCCGGATACGGGAGGGCTTATGGCTACACCTTC.

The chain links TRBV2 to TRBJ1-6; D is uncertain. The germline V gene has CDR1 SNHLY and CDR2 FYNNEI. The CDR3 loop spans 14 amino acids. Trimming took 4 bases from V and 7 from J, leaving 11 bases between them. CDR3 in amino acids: CASSVRRKNSPLHF. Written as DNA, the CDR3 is TGTGCCAGCAGTGTTCGCCGGAAGAATTCACCCCTCCACTTT.

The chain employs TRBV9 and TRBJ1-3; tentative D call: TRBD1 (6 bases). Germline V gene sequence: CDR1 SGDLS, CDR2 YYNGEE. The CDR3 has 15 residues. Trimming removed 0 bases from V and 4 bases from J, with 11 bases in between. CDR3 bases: TGTGCCAGCAGCGTAGTCGGGGGGCTCGGAAACACCATATATTTT. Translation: CASSVVGGLGNTIYF.

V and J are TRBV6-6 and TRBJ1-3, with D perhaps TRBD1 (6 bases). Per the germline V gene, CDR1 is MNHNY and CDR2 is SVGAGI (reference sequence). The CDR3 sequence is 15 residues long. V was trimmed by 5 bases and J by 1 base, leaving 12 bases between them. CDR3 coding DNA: TGTGCCAGCAGTCACCCGGGACAATCTGGAAACACCATATATTTT. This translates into CASSHPGQSGNTIYF.

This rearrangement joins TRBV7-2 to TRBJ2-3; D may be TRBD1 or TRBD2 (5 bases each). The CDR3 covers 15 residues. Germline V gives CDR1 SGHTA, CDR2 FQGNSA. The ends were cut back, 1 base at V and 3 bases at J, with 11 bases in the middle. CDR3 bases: TGTGCCAGCAGCTTAGTGGGGGTTACAACAGATACGCAGTATTTT. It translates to CASSLVGVTTDTQYF.

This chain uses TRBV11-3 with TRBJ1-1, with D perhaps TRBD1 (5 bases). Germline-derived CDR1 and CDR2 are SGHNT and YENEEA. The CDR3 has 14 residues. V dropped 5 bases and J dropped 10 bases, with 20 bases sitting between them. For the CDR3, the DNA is TGTGCCAGCAGCCGAAGCCGGGGGACTCTTGGAGCTTTCTTT. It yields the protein CASSRSRGTLGAFF.

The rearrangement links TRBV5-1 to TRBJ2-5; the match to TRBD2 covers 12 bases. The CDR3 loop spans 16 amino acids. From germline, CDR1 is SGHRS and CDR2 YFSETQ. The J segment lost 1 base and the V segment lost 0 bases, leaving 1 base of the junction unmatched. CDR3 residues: CASSLASGGAQETQYF. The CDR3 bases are TGCGCCAGCAGCTTGGCTAGCGGGGGGGCCCAAGAGACCCAGTACTTC.

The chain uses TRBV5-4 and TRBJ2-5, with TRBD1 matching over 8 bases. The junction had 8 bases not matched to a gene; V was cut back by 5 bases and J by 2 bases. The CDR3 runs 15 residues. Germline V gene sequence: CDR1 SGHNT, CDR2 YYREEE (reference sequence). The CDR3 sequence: CASRPEGQVQETQYF. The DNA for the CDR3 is TGTGCCAGCAGGCCGGAGGGACAGGTTCAAGAGACCCAGTACTTC.

CDR3 DNA: TGTGCCAGCAGTGACGGGGGAGGTAATGAAAAACTGTTTTTT. This gives the protein CASSDGGGNEKLFF. The V and J genes are TRBV6-1 and TRBJ1-4, with TRBD1 as a possible D gene (5 bases). This CDR3 has 14 residues. Between the trimmed V and J ends, which lost 3 bases and 4 bases, there was a span of 9 bases. Germline loops: CDR1 MNHNS, CDR2 SASEGT.

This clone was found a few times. The CDR3 spells CASSRLQSYEQYF. The CDR3 bases are TGTGCCAGCAGCCGACTACAAAGCTACGAGCAGTACTTC. The chain links TRBV5-4 to TRBJ2-7; weak D call: TRBD2 (5 bases). CDR3 length: 13 residues. V gave up 4 bases and J gave up 3 bases, with 11 bases separating them. Per germline, CDR1 SGHNT and CDR2 YYREEE (reference sequence).

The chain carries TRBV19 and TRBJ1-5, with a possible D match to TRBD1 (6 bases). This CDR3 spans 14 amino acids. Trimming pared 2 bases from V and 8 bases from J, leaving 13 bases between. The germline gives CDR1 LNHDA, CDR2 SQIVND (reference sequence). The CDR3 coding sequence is TGTGCCAGTAGTATACAGACAGGCTCAGAGCCCCAGCATTTT. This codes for CASSIQTGSEPQHF.

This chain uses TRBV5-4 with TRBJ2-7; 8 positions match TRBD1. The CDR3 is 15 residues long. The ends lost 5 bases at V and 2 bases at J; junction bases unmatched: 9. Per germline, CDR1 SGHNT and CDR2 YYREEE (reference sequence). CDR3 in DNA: TGTGCCAGCAGGCATACCGACAGGGGCCCCTACGAGCAGTACTTC. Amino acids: CASRHTDRGPYEQYF. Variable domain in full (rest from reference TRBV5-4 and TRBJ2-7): ETGVTQSPTHLIKTRGQQVTLRCSSQSGHNTVSWYQQALGQGPQFIFQYYREEENGRGNFPPRFSGLQFPNYSSELNVNALELDDSALYLCASRHTDRGPYEQYFGPGTRLTVT.

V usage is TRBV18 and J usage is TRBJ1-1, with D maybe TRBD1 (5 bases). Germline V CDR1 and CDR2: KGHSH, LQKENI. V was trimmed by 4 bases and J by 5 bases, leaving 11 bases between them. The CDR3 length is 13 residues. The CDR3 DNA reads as TGTGCCAGCTCACAAGGGGTAGATACTGAAGCTTTCTTT. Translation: CASSQGVDTEAFF.

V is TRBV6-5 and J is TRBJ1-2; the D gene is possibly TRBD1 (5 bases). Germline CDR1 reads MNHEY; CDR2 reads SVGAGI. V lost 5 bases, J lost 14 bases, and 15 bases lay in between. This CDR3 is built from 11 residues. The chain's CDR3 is CASSEARGHTF. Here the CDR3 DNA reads TGTGCCAGCAGTGAAGCTCGTGGACATACCTTC.

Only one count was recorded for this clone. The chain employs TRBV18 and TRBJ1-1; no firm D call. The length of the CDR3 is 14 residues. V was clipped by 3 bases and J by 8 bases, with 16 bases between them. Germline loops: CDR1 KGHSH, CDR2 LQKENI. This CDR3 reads CASSPSGGEPEAFF. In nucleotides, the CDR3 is TGTGCCAGCTCACCGAGCGGCGGAGAACCCGAAGCTTTCTTT.

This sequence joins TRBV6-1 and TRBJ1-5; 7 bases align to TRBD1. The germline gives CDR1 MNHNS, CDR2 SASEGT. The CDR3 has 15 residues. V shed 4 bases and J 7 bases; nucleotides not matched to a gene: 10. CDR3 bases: TGTGCCAGCAGTGTCCACAGGGGTAGCGGGCAGCCCCAGCATTTT. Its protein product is CASSVHRGSGQPQHF.

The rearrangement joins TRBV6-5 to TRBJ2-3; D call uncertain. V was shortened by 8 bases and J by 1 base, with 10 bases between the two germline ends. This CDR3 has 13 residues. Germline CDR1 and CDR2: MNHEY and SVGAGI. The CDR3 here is CASLNPGTDTQYF. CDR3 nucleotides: TGTGCCAGCCTAAACCCGGGCACAGATACGCAGTATTTT.